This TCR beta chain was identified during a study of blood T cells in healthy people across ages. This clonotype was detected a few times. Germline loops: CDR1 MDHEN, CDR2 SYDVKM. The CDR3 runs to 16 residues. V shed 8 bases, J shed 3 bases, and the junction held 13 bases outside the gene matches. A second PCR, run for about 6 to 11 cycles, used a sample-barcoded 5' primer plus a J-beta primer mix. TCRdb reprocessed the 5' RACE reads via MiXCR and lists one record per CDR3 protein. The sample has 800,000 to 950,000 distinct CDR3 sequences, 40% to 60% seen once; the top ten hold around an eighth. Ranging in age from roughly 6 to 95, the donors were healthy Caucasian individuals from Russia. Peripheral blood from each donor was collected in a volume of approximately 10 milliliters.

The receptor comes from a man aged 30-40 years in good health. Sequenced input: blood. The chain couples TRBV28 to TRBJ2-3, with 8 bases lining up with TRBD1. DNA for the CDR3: TGTGCCAGCCCCCCCGGACAGGGAAGGGTAACAGATACGCAGTATTTT. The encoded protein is CASPPGQGRVTDTQYF. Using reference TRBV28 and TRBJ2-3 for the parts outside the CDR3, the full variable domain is DVKVTQSSRYLVKRTGEKVFLECVQDMDHENMFWYRQDPGLGLRLIYFSYDVKMKEKGDIPEGYSVSREKKERFSLILESASTNQTSMYLCASPPGQGRVTDTQYFGPGTRLTVL.